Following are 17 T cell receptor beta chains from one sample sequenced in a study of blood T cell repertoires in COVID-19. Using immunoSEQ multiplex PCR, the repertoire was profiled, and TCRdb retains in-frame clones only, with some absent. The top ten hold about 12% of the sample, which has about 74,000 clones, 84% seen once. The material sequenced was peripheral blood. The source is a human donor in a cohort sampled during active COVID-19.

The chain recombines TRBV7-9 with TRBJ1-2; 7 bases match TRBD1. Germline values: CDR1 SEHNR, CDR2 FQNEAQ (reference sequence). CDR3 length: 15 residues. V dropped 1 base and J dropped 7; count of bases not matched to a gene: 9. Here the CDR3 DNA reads TGTGCCAGCAGCTTAGTATATAGGGGGCGCCTTGGCTACACCTTC. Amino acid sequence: CASSLVYRGRLGYTF.

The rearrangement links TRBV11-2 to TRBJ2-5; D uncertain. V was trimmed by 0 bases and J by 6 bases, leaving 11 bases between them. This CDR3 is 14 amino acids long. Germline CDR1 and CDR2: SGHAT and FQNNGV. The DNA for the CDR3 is TGTGCCAGCAGCTTAGACCAGGTTACGAAGACCCAGTACTTC. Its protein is CASSLDQVTKTQYF.

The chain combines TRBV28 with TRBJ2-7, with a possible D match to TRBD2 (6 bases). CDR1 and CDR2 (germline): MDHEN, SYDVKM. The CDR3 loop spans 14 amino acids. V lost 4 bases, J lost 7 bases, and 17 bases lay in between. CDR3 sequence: CASSSPIGLREQYF. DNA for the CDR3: TGTGCCAGCAGTTCCCCAATAGGACTACGTGAGCAGTACTTC.

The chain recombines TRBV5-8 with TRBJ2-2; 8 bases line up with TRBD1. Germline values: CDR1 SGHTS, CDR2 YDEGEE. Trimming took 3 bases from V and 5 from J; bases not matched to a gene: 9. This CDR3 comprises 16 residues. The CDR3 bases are TGTGCCAGCAGCTCGACAGGGGCTTTAAGGACCGGGGAGCTGTTTTTT. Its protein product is CASSSTGALRTGELFF.

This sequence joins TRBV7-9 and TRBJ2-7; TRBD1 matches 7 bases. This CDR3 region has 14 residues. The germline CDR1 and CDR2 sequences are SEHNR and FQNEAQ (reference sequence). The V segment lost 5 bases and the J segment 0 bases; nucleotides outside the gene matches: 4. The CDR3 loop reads CASSTRDSSYEQYF. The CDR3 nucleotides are TGTGCCAGCAGCACCCGGGACAGCTCCTACGAGCAGTACTTC.

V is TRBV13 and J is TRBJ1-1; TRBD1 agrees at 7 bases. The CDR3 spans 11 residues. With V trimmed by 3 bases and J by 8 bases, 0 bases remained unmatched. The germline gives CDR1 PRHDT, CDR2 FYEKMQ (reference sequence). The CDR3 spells CASSLDREAFF. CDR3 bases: TGTGCCAGCAGCTTGGACAGGGAAGCTTTCTTT.

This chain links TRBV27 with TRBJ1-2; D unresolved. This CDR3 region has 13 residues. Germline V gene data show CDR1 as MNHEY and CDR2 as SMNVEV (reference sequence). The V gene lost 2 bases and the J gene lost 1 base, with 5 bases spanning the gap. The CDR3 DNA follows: TGTGCCAGCAGTTTAGAGGGTAACTATGGCTACACCTTC. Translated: CASSLEGNYGYTF.

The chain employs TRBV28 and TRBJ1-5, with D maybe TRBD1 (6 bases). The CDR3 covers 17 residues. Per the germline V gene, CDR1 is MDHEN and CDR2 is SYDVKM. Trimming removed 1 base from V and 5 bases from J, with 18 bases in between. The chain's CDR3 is CASSLSAGAGAYQPQHF. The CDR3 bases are TGTGCCAGCAGTTTATCCGCGGGGGCAGGGGCATATCAGCCCCAGCATTTT. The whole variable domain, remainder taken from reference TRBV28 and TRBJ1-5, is DVKVTQSSRYLVKRTGEKVFLECVQDMDHENMFWYRQDPGLGLRLIYFSYDVKMKEKGDIPEGYSVSREKKERFSLILESASTNQTSMYLCASSLSAGAGAYQPQHFGDGTRLSIL.

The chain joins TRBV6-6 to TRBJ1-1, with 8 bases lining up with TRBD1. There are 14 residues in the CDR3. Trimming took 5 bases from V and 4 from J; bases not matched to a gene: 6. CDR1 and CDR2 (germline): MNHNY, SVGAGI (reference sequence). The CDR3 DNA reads TGTGCCAGCAGTCCTAAAACAGGGGGCACTGAAGCTTTCTTT. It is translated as CASSPKTGGTEAFF.

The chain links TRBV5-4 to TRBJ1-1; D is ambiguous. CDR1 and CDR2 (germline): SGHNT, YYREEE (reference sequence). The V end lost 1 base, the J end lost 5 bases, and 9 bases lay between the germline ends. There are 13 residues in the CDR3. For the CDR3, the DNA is TGTGCCAGCAGCTTGCGGGAGGGAACTGAAGCTTTCTTT. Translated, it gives CASSLREGTEAFF.

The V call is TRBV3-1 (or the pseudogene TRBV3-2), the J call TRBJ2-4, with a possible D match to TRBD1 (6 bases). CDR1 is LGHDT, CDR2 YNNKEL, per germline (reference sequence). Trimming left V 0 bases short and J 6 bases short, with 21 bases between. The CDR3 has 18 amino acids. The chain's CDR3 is CASSQENALVNRVNIQYF. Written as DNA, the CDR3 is TGTGCCAGCAGCCAAGAAAATGCCCTGGTGAACAGGGTAAACATTCAGTACTTC.

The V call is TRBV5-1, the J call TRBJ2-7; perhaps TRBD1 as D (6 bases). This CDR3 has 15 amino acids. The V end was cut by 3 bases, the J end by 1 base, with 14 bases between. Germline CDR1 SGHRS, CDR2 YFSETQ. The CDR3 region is CASSWEQGPSYEQYF. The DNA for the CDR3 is TGCGCCAGCAGCTGGGAACAGGGACCTTCCTACGAGCAGTACTTC.

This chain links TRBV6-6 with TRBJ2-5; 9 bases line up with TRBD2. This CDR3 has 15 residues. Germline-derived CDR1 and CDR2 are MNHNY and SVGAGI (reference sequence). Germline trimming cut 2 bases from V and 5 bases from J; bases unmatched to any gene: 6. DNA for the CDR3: TGTGCCAGCAGTTACCTGGCGGGGGGGGCGGAGACCCAGTACTTC. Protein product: CASSYLAGGAETQYF.

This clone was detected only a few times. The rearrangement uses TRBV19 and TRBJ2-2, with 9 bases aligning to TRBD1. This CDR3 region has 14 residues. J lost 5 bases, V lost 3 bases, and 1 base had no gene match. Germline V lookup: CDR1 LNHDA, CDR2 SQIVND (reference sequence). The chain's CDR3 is CASSIGQGTGELFF. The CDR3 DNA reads TGTGCCAGTAGTATCGGACAGGGGACCGGGGAGCTGTTTTTT.

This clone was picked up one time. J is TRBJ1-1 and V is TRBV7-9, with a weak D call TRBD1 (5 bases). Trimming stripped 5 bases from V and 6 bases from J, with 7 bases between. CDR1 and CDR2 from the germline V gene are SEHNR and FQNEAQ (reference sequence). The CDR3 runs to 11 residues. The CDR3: CASSRTSEAFF. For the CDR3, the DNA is TGTGCCAGCAGCCGGACATCTGAAGCTTTCTTT.

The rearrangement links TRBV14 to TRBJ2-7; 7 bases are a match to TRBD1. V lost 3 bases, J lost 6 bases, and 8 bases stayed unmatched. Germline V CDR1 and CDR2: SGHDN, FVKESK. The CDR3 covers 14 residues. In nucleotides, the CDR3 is TGTGCCAGCAGCCAGATCGACAGGGAAGGCGAGCAGTACTTC. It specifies CASSQIDREGEQYF.

The CDR3 DNA sequence: TGTGCCAGCAGCTTGTGGCAGGGGACAGATACGCAGTATTTT. Amino acid sequence: CASSLWQGTDTQYF. The rearrangement joins TRBV5-4 to TRBJ2-3; a possible D gene is TRBD1 (6 bases). V gave up 1 base and J gave up 3 bases, with 9 bases separating them. CDR3 size: 14 residues. In germline, CDR1 is SGHNT, CDR2 YYREEE (reference sequence).